Presented here are 21 T cell receptor beta chains from one specimen sequenced in a study of PD-L1 blockade in urothelial cancer. Clones were sequenced by immunoSEQ multiplex PCR, and TCRdb holds only the in-frame ones, with some missing. The sample contains 130,000 or so clones, about 81% of which appear only once. Regarding time point: pretreatment peripheral blood. The sequenced sample was PBMCs, obtained around atezolizumab (anti-PD-L1) treatment. These receptors were taken from a man in his fifties or sixties with urothelial cancer.

V usage is TRBV10-3 and J usage is TRBJ1-3; D unclear. The V end was cut by 8 bases, the J end by 1 base, with 15 bases between. The CDR3 contains 15 residues. The germline gives CDR1 ENHRY, CDR2 SYGVKD. CDR3: CAIRAGALSGNTIYF. The CDR3 DNA follows: TGTGCCATCCGCGCAGGCGCCTTGTCTGGAAACACCATATATTTT.

V gene TRBV9 combines with J gene TRBJ1-5; possible D gene TRBD1, 5 bases. Trimming removed 2 bases from V and 6 bases from J, with 9 bases in between. Germline V gene lookup returns CDR1 SGDLS and CDR2 YYNGEE. The CDR3 runs to 13 residues. This CDR3 is CASSVGGGQPQHF. CDR3 bases: TGTGCCAGCAGCGTGGGGGGGGGTCAGCCCCAGCATTTT.

The chain combines TRBV4-1 with TRBJ1-2; a possible D gene is TRBD1 (6 bases). The V gene's germline CDR1 is MGHRA and CDR2 YSYEKL. The CDR3 covers 16 residues. The ends were cut back, 1 base at V and 5 bases at J, with 17 bases in the middle. The CDR3 DNA reads as TGCGCCAGCAGCCAAGTCCGTGCAGGGGAGGGATATGGCTACACCTTC. It encodes CASSQVRAGEGYGYTF.

The chain is built from TRBV5-1 and TRBJ2-1; tentative D call: TRBD1 (5 bases). The CDR3 is 15 amino acids. Trimming stripped 0 bases from V and 8 bases from J, with 15 bases between. Germline V gene sequence: CDR1 SGHRS, CDR2 YFSETQ. CDR3: CASSLGGSLFDEQFF. CDR3 sequence (DNA): TGCGCCAGCAGCTTGGGGGGCAGTCTATTTGATGAGCAGTTCTTC. Full variable domain (rest looked up from reference TRBV5-1 and TRBJ2-1): KAGVTQTPRYLIKTRGQQVTLSCSPISGHRSVSWYQQTPGQGLQFLFEYFSETQRNKGNFPGRFSGRQFSNSRSEMNVSTLELGDSALYLCASSLGGSLFDEQFFGPGTRLTVL.

This clone has only one observation. The chain joins TRBV9 to TRBJ2-3, with 9 bases matching TRBD1. After removal of 2 bases from V and 0 bases from J, the junction contained 1 base not matched to a gene. Germline lookup yields CDR1 SGDLS and CDR2 YYNGEE. This CDR3 has 15 residues. In DNA form, the CDR3 reads TGTGCCAGCAGCGTCGGGACAGGGAGCACAGATACGCAGTATTTT. This encodes CASSVGTGSTDTQYF.

This clone was observed a few times. The J gene is TRBJ1-1, the V gene TRBV28; D might be TRBD1 (5 bases). CDR3 length: 13 amino acids. The V gene's germline CDR1 is MDHEN and CDR2 SYDVKM. The ends were cut back, 6 bases at V and 3 bases at J, with 11 bases in the middle. The CDR3 nucleotides read TGTGCCAGCAGGGGACTCAAGGACACTGAAGCTTTCTTT. This sequence encodes CASRGLKDTEAFF.

The chain couples TRBV11-2 to TRBJ2-1; tentatively, D is TRBD1 (6 bases). Trimming took 5 bases from V and 4 from J, leaving 12 bases between them. The V gene's germline CDR1 is SGHAT and CDR2 FQNNGV. The CDR3 has 14 residues. CDR3 sequence: CASSRGQRYNEQFF. The CDR3 DNA follows: TGTGCCAGCAGCCGTGGACAGAGGTACAATGAGCAGTTCTTC.

This clone was seen only once. The chain uses TRBV28 and TRBJ1-5; 8 bases map to TRBD1. CDR1 is MDHEN and CDR2 is SYDVKM in the germline V gene. The CDR3 contains 16 residues. V trimming: 10 bases; J trimming: 1 base; junction bases outside the gene matches: 12. The DNA for the CDR3 is TGTGCCACTGTAACAGGGGGTCATCGCAGCAATCAGCCCCAGCATTTT. Translation gives CATVTGGHRSNQPQHF.

The chain carries TRBV5-1 and TRBJ2-5; tentative D call: TRBD1 (5 bases). Trimming took off 5 bases at V and 5 bases at J, with 16 bases between the two ends. The germline CDR1 and CDR2 sequences are SGHRS and YFSETQ. The CDR3 sequence is 14 residues long. The CDR3 reads CASRQNRPPETQYF. Here the CDR3 DNA reads TGCGCCAGCAGACAGAACAGGCCCCCGGAGACCCAGTACTTC.

The chain couples TRBV18 to TRBJ1-1, with D uncertain. Deletions cut 3 bases from V and 4 bases from J, with 9 bases between. The CDR3 is made up of 13 amino acids. Germline assignment: CDR1 KGHSH and CDR2 LQKENI. The CDR3 sequence: CASSPSEGTEAFF. For the CDR3, the DNA is TGTGCCAGCTCACCCTCCGAGGGCACTGAAGCTTTCTTT.

This clone showed up just once. The chain links TRBV6-5 to TRBJ2-5; TRBD2 is a possible D gene (5 bases). CDR1 is MNHEY and CDR2 is SVGAGI in the germline V gene. The CDR3 spans 15 residues. Trimming shortened V by 2 bases and J by 2 bases, and 12 bases separated the two germline ends. The CDR3 sequence is CASSYLVAKQETQYF. Written as DNA, the CDR3 is TGTGCCAGCAGTTACCTAGTAGCGAAACAAGAGACCCAGTACTTC.

The gene calls are TRBV21-1 and TRBJ2-5; TRBD2 is the table's D call, not checked against the DNA. TRBV21-1 counts as a pseudogene. The CDR3 loop spans 15 amino acids. The CDR3: CASTQTSGRRTTQYF. The CDR3 nucleotides are TGTGCCAGCACCCAGACTAGCGGGAGACGTACGACCCAGTACTTC.

This chain uses TRBV18 with TRBJ1-5; TRBD1 aligns across 8 bases. CDR3 length equals 15 residues. Trimming at V came to 6 bases and at J to 3 bases, leaving 7 bases not matched to a gene. CDR1 is KGHSH, CDR2 LQKENI, per germline. The CDR3 coding sequence is TGTGCCAGCTCTCCGCAGACAGGGGACAATCAGCCCCAGCATTTT. Its translation is CASSPQTGDNQPQHF.

In its sample, this clone was seen a few times. The rearrangement uses TRBV29-1 and TRBJ2-2; TRBD2 matches 7 bases. The germline CDR1 and CDR2 sequences are SQVTM and ANQGSEA. The CDR3 extends over 15 amino acids. The trim removed 4 bases at V and 4 bases at J, leaving 9 bases unmatched. The CDR3 coding sequence is TGCAGCGTTGTGGGGGTCTCGGGGGGCACCGGGGAGCTGTTTTTT. It yields the protein CSVVGVSGGTGELFF.

The table lists this clone with a few counts. The V gene is TRBV18, the J gene TRBJ2-5, with TRBD2 as a possible D gene (5 bases). The CDR3 consists of 16 residues. Germline V gene data show CDR1 as KGHSH and CDR2 as LQKENI. The V end lost 2 bases, the J end lost 2 bases, and 15 bases lay between the germline ends. Here the CDR3 DNA reads TGTGCCAGCTCACCAAAGATGCGAGGGAATCAAGAGACCCAGTACTTC. As protein: CASSPKMRGNQETQYF.

The chain combines TRBV6-5 with TRBJ1-2, with a possible D match to TRBD1 (5 bases). V was clipped by 2 bases and J by 4 bases, with 8 bases between them. Germline V lookup: CDR1 MNHEY, CDR2 SVGAGI. CDR3 length: 13 amino acids. This CDR3 is CASSYRQGYGYTF. The CDR3 DNA reads TGTGCCAGCAGTTACAGGCAGGGCTATGGCTACACCTTC.

The rearrangement uses TRBV25-1 and TRBJ2-7, with 9 bases lining up with TRBD1. The CDR3 covers 14 residues. Germline lookup yields CDR1 MGHDK and CDR2 SYGVNS. V lost 5 bases to trimming and J lost 2 bases; unmatched junction nucleotides: 4. The CDR3, as DNA: TGTGCCAGCAGTACGGACAGGGGAACCTACGAGCAGTACTTC. Translating gives CASSTDRGTYEQYF.

V is TRBV7-3 and J is TRBJ1-5; perhaps TRBD1 as D (5 bases). In germline, CDR1 is SGHTA, CDR2 FQGTGA. CDR3 size: 15 residues. V was trimmed by 2 bases and J by 1 base, leaving 9 bases between them. The CDR3 DNA reads as TGTGCCAGCAGCTTAGTCCCAGGGAGCAATCAGCCCCAGCATTTT. Its protein is CASSLVPGSNQPQHF.

The CDR3 is CASRKLSGSTTDTQYF. As DNA, the CDR3 is TGTGCCAGTAGGAAACTTAGCGGGAGTACGACAGATACGCAGTATTTT. The V call is TRBV19, the J call TRBJ2-3, with 9 bases aligning to TRBD2. The CDR3 covers 16 residues. Germline V lookup: CDR1 LNHDA, CDR2 SQIVND (reference sequence). The J segment lost 3 bases and the V segment lost 6 bases, leaving 10 bases of the junction unmatched.

This clone was recorded a few times. The chain employs TRBV9 and TRBJ1-1; tentatively, D is TRBD1 (5 bases). Deletions cut 0 bases from V and 11 bases from J, with 17 bases between. Germline V gene lookup returns CDR1 SGDLS and CDR2 YYNGEE. The CDR3 loop spans 14 amino acids. CDR3 in DNA: TGTGCCAGCAGCGTAGGTAGGGGAGGGGAGGGCGCTTTCTTT. Translated, it gives CASSVGRGGEGAFF. Full variable domain (remainder filled in from reference TRBV9 and TRBJ1-1): DSGVTQTPKHLITATGQRVTLRCSPRSGDLSVYWYQQSLDQGLQFLIQYYNGEERAKGNILERFSAQQFPDLHSELNLSSLELGDSALYFCASSVGRGGEGAFFGQGTRLTVV.

The chain recombines TRBV5-5 with TRBJ1-2; 9 bases are shared with TRBD1. Germline V gives CDR1 SGHKS, CDR2 YYEKEE (reference sequence). V dropped 4 bases and J dropped 3; count of bases not matched to a gene: 10. This CDR3 is 16 amino acids long. The CDR3 protein is CASSVGVGQGDYGYTF. The CDR3 nucleotides are TGTGCCAGCAGCGTGGGCGTGGGACAGGGAGACTATGGCTACACCTTC.